A selection of T cell receptor beta chains follows, all from one sample in a study of shared clonotypes between healthy human individuals. Libraries were prepared by immunoSEQ multiplex PCR; TCRdb keeps only in-frame clonotypes and omits some of them. The sample has 330,000 or so clones; approximately 74% are singletons. The specimen was memory CD4+ T cells sorted from blood. The receptors were sampled from a man aged 25 to 45 in good health. Each CDR3 is given with its conserved first and last residue. Fields, in order: V gene, J gene, CDR3 protein.

TRBV10-2	TRBJ2-3	CASSDLGLAGGPSTQYF
TRBV18	TRBJ2-2	CASSPRGSGTGELFF
TRBV5-5	TRBJ1-2	CASSLALYGYTF
TRBV28	TRBJ1-5	CASCSFTGIDQPQHF
TRBV5-4	TRBJ1-1	CASSLEVNTEAFF
TRBV5-5	TRBJ1-5	CASSFRGTMGQPQHF
TRBV19	TRBJ2-7	CASSALTNLAGEQYF
TRBV7-2	TRBJ1-2	CASSLAIGVRGDGYTF
TRBV28	TRBJ1-5	CASSKITGGVNQPQHF
TRBV5-1	TRBJ2-5	CASSLGRLAARETQYF
TRBV2	TRBJ2-1	CASTPGQHYNEQFF
TRBV18	TRBJ2-7	CASSSKTSGMSYEQYF
TRBV19	TRBJ2-7	CASSSPGLAGATYEQYF
TRBV9	TRBJ2-7	CASSAGQGRYEQYF
TRBV5-1	TRBJ1-1	CASSLAGSPNTEAFF
TRBV18	TRBJ1-1	CASSDRQGGISTEAFF
TRBV21-1	TRBJ1-5	CASSNPKGTGGLAQPQHF
TRBV7-9	TRBJ2-3	CASSQTGVGDTQYF
TRBV19	TRBJ1-1	CASRVGHPNTEAFF
TRBV5-1	TRBJ1-2	CASSSGSWGFSYGYTF
TRBV5-1	TRBJ2-1	CASSIFGTGTVNEQFF
TRBV29-1	TRBJ1-1	CSAGEWRTEAFF
TRBV7-8	TRBJ2-7	CASSLTHIYEQYF
TRBV6-1	TRBJ2-5	CASSESHRGRRETQYF
TRBV18	TRBJ2-1	CASSIGLAGNNEQFF
TRBV19	TRBJ1-2	CASSISGKGQTVYGYTF
TRBV16	TRBJ2-3	CASSSLLAGEGTDTQYF
TRBV2	TRBJ2-1	CASSRREGGNEQFF
TRBV29-1	TRBJ2-7	CSVERQGTYEQYF
TRBV6-6	TRBJ2-7	CASTDRFATYEQYF
TRBV5-1	TRBJ2-5	CASSLHASGPETQYF
TRBV2	TRBJ1-2	CASTPLARAYGYTF
TRBV2	TRBJ2-1	CASSWGLALYNEQFF
TRBV7-3	TRBJ2-1	CASSLRLAGHNEQFF
TRBV7-8	TRBJ2-5	CASTSINQETQYF
TRBV7-2	TRBJ2-1	CASSLVWAGTSVYEQFF
TRBV6-1	TRBJ2-5	CASTRGGQETQYF
TRBV9	TRBJ1-1	CASSVVGERDNPRRAFF
TRBV19	TRBJ2-5	CASSAGTRRQETQYF
TRBV14	TRBJ2-1	CASSQGSGTSGSSYNEQFF
TRBV6-6	TRBJ1-1	CASSEQAEAFF
TRBV18	TRBJ1-4	CASSPRVLGPNEKLFF
TRBV11-2	TRBJ1-2	CASSLAFRRGRLLNYGYTF
TRBV9	TRBJ1-1	CASSAQGWTEAFF
TRBV7-2	TRBJ2-2	CASTVYTTGELFF
TRBV18	TRBJ2-2	CASSRTSGPGNTGELFF
TRBV21-1	TRBJ1-2	CASSKSRTGTSPF
TRBV11-2	TRBJ2-2	CASKASVNTGELFF
TRBV10-1	TRBJ2-5	CASSGGTGPSQETQYF
TRBV5-1	TRBJ2-5	CASSTRGGWETQYF
TRBV7-9	TRBJ2-1	CASSREANYNEQFF